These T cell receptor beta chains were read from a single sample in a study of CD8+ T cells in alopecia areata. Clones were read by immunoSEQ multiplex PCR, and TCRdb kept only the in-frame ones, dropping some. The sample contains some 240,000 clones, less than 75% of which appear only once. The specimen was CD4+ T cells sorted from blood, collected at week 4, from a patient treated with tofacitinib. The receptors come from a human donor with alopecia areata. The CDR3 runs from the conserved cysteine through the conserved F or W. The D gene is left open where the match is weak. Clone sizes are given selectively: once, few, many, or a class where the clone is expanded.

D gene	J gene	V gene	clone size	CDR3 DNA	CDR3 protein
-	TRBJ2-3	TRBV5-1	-	TGCGCCAGCAGCTTGGACGCCGGGCCGAAGACAGATACGCAGTATTTT	CASSLDAGPKTDTQYF
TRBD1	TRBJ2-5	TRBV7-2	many	TGTGCCAGCAGCTTGAGAACAGGGGCAGAGACCCAGTACTTC	CASSLRTGAETQYF
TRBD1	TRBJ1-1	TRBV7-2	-	TGTGCCAGCAGCTACGGACAGGTCTCCCCTGAAGCTTTCTTT	CASSYGQVSPEAFF
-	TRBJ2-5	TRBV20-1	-	TGCAGTGCCCTGGAAGAGACCCAGTACTTC	CSALEETQYF
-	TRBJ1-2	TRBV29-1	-	TGCAGCGTTGATGGGGAGTATGGCTACACCTTC	CSVDGEYGYTF
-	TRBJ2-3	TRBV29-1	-	TGCAGCGTTAGTGCGGGCGGTGGGGGCACAGATACGCAGTATTTT	CSVSAGGGGTDTQYF
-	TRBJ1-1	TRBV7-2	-	TGTGCCAGCAGCTTATTTGGGGATAACACTGAAGCTTTCTTT	CASSLFGDNTEAFF
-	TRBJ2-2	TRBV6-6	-	TGTGCCAGCAGCAGGGGAGCCGCCGGGGAGCTGTTTTTT	CASSRGAAGELFF
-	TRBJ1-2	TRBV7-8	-	TGTGCCAGCAGCTTTAGCCGAGCAGGGAGCGATGGCTACACCTTC	CASSFSRAGSDGYTF
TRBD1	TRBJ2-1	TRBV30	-	TGTGCCTGGAGTGTAGGCCAGGGGGCAGGCAATGAGCAGTTCTTC	CAWSVGQGAGNEQFF
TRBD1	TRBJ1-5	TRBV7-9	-	TGTGCCAGCAGCCTGGACAGGGTTCAGCCCCAGCATTTT	CASSLDRVQPQHF
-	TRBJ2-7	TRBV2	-	TGTGCCAGCAGTGAAAATGAGCAGTACTTC	CASSENEQYF
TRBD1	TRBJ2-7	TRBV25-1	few	TGTGCCAGCAGTGACCAAACCCAGGGGGCTAACTCCTACGAGCAGTACTTC	CASSDQTQGANSYEQYF
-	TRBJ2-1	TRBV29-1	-	TGCAGCGGGAGGAGACCGGGACACCACTTCTTC	CSGRRPGHHFF
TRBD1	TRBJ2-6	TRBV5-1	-	TGCGCCAGCGCAAGTAACAGGGGATCTGGGGCCAACGTCCTGACTTTC	CASASNRGSGANVLTF
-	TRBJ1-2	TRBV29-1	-	TGCAGCGTCTCAGGTGGTGGTCATGGCTACACCTTC	CSVSGGGHGYTF
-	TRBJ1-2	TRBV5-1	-	TGCGCCAGCAGCTTGACGGAGGGAATTAACTATGGCTACACCTTC	CASSLTEGINYGYTF
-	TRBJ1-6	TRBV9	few	TGTGCCAGCAGCGTAGAACAGAGCGCTAATTCACCCCTCCACTTT	CASSVEQSANSPLHF
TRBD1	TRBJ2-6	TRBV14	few	TGTGCCAGCAGCCGTCGGACAGGGGGAATTCCCTCTGGGGCCAACGTCCTGACTTTC	CASSRRTGGIPSGANVLTF
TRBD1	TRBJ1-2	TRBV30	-	TGTGCCTGTATTCAGGACAGGTCTAACTATGGCTACACCTTC	CACIQDRSNYGYTF
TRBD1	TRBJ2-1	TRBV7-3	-	TGTGCCAGCAGCCAACCGACAGGGGGCAAAAATGAGCAGTTCTTC	CASSQPTGGKNEQFF
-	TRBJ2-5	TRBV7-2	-	TGTGCCAGCAGTTTAGAGCCTATAAAGACCCAGTACTTC	CASSLEPIKTQYF
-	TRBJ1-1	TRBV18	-	TGTGCCAGCTCACCAGCGGGTTCGAACACTGAAGCTTTCTTT	CASSPAGSNTEAFF
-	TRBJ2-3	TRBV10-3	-	TGTGCCATCAGTCGGGGCTCAGGAGGAACGGCAGATACGCAGTATTTT	CAISRGSGGTADTQYF
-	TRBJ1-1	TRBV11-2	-	TGTGCCAGCAGCCATCTAGGGAGTGAAGCTTTCTTT	CASSHLGSEAFF
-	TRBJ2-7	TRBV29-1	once	TGCAGCGTTGGGCTTCTTAAGACCTCCTACGAGCAGTACTTC	CSVGLLKTSYEQYF
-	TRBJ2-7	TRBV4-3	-	TGCGCCAGCAGCCAAGTGGGCGTAGGGGGTAGCTACGAGCAGTACTTC	CASSQVGVGGSYEQYF
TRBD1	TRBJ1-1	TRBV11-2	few	TGTGCCAGCAGCTTAGTGTTTGGGACAGACACTGAAGCTTTCTTT	CASSLVFGTDTEAFF
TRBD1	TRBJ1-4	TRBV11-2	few	TGTGCCAGCAGCTTAGGTGGCAGGGGGGGACTTAATGAAAAACTGTTTTTT	CASSLGGRGGLNEKLFF
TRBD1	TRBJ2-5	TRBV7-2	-	TGTGCCAGCAGCTTATGGTACAGGGGAGAGACCCAGTACTTC	CASSLWYRGETQYF
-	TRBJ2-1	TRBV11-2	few	TGTGCCAGCAGCTTTGCCGGGGGACCGAACAATGAGCAGTTCTTC	CASSFAGGPNNEQFF
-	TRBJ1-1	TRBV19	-	TGTGCCAGTAGTGGGGCAGCTACTGAAGCTTTCTTT	CASSGAATEAFF
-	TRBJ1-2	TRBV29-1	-	TGCAGCGTTGAATCCCGGGGCTACACCTTC	CSVESRGYTF
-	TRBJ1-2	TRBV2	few	TGTGCCACGACCCTTACCGCGGAGGCTCCCTATGGCTACACCTTC	CATTLTAEAPYGYTF
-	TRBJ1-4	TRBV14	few	TGTGCCAGCAGCCAAGTGGCAGGCGGTGAAAAACTGTTTTTT	CASSQVAGGEKLFF
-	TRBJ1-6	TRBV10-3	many	TGTGCCATCAGTGAGTCGGCGGGATATAATTCACCCCTCCACTTT	CAISESAGYNSPLHF
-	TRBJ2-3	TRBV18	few	TGTGCCAGCTCAGAGGGCAGCACAGATACGCAGTATTTT	CASSEGSTDTQYF
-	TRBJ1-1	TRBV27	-	TGTGCCAGCAGTTTTGGGCAGAGGAACACTGAAGCTTTCTTT	CASSFGQRNTEAFF
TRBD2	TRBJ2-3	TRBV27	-	TGTGCCAGCAGCCTATCAAGCGGGGGGACTAGCACAGATACGCAGTATTTT	CASSLSSGGTSTDTQYF
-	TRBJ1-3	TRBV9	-	TGTGCCAGCAGCGCCCAGGTGGCGACAGGCCGACTCTCTGGAAACACCATATATTTT	CASSAQVATGRLSGNTIYF
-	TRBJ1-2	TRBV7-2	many	TGTGCCAGCAGCCCGAGGACCGGAGGCTACACCTTC	CASSPRTGGYTF
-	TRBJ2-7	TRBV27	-	TGTGCCAGCAGTTTATTTCGCCCACCATACGAGCAGTACTTC	CASSLFRPPYEQYF
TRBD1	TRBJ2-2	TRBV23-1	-	TGCGCCAGCAGTCACGCGAGAAAAGGGCCGGGACAGGGACGCACCGGGGAGCTGTTTTTT	CASSHARKGPGQGRTGELFF
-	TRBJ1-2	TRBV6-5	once	TGTGCCAGCTACGGGAACTATGGCTACACCTTC	CASYGNYGYTF
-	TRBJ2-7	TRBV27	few	TGTGCCAGCAGTCCCCTGGGGTTCGAGCAGTACTTC	CASSPLGFEQYF
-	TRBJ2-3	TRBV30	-	TGTGCCTGGAGTCGGGGGAACACAGATACGCAGTATTTT	CAWSRGNTDTQYF
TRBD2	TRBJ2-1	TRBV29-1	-	TGCAGCGTTGAAGACGCCGTACCGGGGGGTGAGCAGTTCTTC	CSVEDAVPGGEQFF
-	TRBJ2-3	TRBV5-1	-	TGCGCCAGCAGCTTGGGAGCGGGTGTCGATACGCAGTATTTT	CASSLGAGVDTQYF
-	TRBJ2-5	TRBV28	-	TGTGCCAGCAGTAGAGGACAGGGAGGGCAGGAGACCCAGTACTTC	CASSRGQGGQETQYF
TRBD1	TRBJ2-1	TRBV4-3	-	TGCGCCAGCAGCCAAGACCTTAAGGACAGGGGAAATGAGCAGTTCTTC	CASSQDLKDRGNEQFF
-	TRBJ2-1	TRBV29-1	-	TGCAGCGTTGAGGGGGTCAGCTCCTACAATGAGCAGTTCTTC	CSVEGVSSYNEQFF
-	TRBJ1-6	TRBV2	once	TGTGCCAGCAGGCTCCGAGTCGACGGGGATTCACCCCTCCACTTT	CASRLRVDGDSPLHF
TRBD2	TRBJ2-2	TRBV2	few	TGTGCCAGCAGTGAACTAGCGGGTGTCACCGGGGAGCTGTTTTTT	CASSELAGVTGELFF
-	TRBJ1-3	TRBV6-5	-	TGTGCCAGCAGTACTAACTCTGGAAACACCATATATTTT	CASSTNSGNTIYF
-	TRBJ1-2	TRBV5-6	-	TGTGCGAGCAGCAGCTTTCAGAGTGGCTACACCTTC	CASSSFQSGYTF
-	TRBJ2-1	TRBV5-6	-	TGTGCCAGCAGCGAAGACTTTGAGCAGTTCTTC	CASSEDFEQFF
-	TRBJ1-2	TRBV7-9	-	TGTGCCAGCAGCTTGGCGGCCTATGGCTACACCTTC	CASSLAAYGYTF